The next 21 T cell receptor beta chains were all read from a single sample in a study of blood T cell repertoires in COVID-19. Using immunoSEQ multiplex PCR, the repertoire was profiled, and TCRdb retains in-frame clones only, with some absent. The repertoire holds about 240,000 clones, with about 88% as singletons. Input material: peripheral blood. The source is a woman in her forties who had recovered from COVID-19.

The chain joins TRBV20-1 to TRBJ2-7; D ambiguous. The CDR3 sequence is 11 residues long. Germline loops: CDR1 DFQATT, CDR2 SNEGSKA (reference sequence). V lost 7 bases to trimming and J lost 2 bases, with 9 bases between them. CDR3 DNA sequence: TGCAGTGGCGGAGCCGCCTACGAGCAGTACTTC. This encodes CSGGAAYEQYF.

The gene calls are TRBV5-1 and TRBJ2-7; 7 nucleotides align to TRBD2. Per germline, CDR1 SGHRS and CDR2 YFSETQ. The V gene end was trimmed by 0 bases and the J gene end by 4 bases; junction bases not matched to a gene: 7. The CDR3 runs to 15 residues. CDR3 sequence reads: CASSLAGTTPYEQYF. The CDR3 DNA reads TGCGCCAGCAGCTTGGCAGGGACTACACCATACGAGCAGTACTTC. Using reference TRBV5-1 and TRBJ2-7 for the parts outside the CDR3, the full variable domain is KAGVTQTPRYLIKTRGQQVTLSCSPISGHRSVSWYQQTPGQGLQFLFEYFSETQRNKGNFPGRFSGRQFSNSRSEMNVSTLELGDSALYLCASSLAGTTPYEQYFGPGTRLTVT.

The CDR3 is CASSPASTGSYNEQFF. For the CDR3, the DNA is TGTGCCAGTAGTCCTGCCTCCACCGGGTCCTACAATGAGCAGTTCTTC. The rearrangement joins TRBV19 to TRBJ2-1; D is ambiguous. The CDR3 covers 16 residues. Germline lookup yields CDR1 LNHDA and CDR2 SQIVND (reference sequence). Trimming shortened V by 5 bases and J by 1 base, and 15 bases separated the two germline ends.

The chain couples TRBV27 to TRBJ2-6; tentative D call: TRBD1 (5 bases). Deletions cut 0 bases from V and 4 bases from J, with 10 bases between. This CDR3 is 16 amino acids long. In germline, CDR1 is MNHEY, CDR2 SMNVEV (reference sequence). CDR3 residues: CASSLSGVSGANVLTF. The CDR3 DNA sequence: TGTGCCAGCAGTTTATCAGGGGTTTCGGGGGCCAACGTCCTGACTTTC.

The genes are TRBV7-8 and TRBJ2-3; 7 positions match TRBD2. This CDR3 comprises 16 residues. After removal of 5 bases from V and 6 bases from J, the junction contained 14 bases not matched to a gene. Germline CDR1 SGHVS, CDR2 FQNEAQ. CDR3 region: CASSTPGGNRRDTQYF. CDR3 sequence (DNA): TGTGCCAGCAGCACCCCGGGGGGAAATCGCAGGGATACGCAGTATTTT.

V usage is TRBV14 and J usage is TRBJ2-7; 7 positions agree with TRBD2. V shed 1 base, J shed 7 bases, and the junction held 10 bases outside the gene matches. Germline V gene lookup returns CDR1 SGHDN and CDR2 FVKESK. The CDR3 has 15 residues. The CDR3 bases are TGTGCCAGCAGCCAAGGGCCCGGGGGGTCCCAGGAGCAGTACTTC. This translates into CASSQGPGGSQEQYF.

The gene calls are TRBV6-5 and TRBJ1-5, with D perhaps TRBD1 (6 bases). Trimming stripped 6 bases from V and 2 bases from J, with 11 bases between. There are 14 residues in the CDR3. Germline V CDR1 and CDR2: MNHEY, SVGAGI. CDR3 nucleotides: TGTGCCAGCAGGGACAGAATGGGCAATCAGCCCCAGCATTTT. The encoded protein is CASRDRMGNQPQHF.

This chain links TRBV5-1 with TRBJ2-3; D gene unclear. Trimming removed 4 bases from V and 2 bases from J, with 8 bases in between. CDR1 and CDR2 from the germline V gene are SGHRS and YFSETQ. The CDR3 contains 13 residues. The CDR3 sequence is CASSPWATDTQYF. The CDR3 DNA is TGCGCCAGCAGCCCCTGGGCCACAGATACGCAGTATTTT.

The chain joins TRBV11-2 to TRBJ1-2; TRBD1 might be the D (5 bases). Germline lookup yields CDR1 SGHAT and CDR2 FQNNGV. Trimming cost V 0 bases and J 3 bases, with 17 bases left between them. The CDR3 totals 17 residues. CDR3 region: CASSLDLGGFGYYGYTF. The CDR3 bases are TGTGCCAGCAGCTTAGATTTGGGGGGGTTCGGGTACTATGGCTACACCTTC.

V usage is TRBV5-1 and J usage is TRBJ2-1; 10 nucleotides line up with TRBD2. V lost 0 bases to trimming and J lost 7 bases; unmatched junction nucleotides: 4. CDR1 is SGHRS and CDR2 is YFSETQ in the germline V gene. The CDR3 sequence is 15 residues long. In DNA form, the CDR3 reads TGCGCCAGCAGCTTGGGAGCGGGAGGGATGAATGAGCAGTTCTTC. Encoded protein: CASSLGAGGMNEQFF.

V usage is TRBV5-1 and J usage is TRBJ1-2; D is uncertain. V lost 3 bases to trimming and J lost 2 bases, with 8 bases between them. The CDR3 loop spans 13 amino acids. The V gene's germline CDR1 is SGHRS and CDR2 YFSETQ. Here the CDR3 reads CASSSIGNYGYTF. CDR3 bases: TGCGCCAGCAGCTCTATCGGGAACTATGGCTACACCTTC.

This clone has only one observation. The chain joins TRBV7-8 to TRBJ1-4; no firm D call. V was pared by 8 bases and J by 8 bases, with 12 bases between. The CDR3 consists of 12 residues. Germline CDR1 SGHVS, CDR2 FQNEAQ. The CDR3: CASARVGEKLFF. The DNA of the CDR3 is TGTGCCAGCGCGAGGGTCGGGGAAAAACTGTTTTTT.

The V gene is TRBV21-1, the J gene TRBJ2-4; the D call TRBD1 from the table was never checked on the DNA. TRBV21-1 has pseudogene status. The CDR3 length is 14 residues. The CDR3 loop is CASSRARGANIQYF. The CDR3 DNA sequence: TGTGCCAGCAGCAGGGCCAGGGGGGCAAACATTCAGTACTTC.

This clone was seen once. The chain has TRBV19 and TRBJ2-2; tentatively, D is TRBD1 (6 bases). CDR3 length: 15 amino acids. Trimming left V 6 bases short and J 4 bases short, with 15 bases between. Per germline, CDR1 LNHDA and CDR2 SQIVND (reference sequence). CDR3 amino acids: CASSPWGPGTGELFF. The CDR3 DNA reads TGTGCCAGTAGCCCCTGGGGGCCGGGCACCGGGGAGCTGTTTTTT.

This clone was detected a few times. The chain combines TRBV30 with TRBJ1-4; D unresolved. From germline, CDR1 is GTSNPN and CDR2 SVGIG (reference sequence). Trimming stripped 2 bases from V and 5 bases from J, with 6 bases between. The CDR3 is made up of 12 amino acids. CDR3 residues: CAWSRGNEKLFF. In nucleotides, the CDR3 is TGTGCCTGGAGTCGAGGAAATGAAAAACTGTTTTTT.

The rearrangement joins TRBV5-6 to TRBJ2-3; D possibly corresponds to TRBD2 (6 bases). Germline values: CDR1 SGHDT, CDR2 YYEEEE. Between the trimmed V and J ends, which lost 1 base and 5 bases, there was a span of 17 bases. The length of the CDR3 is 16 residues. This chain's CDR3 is CASSLTSGAPGDTQYF. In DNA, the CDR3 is TGTGCCAGCAGCTTGACCTCGGGAGCCCCGGGAGATACGCAGTATTTT.

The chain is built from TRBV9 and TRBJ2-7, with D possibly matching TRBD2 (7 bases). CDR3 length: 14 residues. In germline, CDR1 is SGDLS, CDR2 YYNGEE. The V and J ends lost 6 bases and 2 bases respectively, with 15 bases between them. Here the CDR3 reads CASNQQGGAYEQYF. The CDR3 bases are TGTGCCAGCAACCAACAGGGAGGGGCCTACGAGCAGTACTTC.

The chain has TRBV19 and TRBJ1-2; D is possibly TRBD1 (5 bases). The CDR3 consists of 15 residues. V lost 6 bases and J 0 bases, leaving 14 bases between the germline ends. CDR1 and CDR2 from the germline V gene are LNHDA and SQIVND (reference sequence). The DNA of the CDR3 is TGTGCCAGTAGCAGGCCGGGGGGAGCTAACTATGGCTACACCTTC. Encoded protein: CASSRPGGANYGYTF. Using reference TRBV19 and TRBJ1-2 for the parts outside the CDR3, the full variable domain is DGGITQSPKYLFRKEGQNVTLSCEQNLNHDAMYWYRQDPGQGLRLIYYSQIVNDFQKGDIAEGYSVSREKKESFPLTVTSAQKNPTAFYLCASSRPGGANYGYTFGSGTRLTVV.

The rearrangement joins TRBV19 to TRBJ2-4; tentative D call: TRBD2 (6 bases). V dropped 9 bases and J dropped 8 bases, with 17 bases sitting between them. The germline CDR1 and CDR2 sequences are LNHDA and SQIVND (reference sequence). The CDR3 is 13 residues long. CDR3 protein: CASRAWGVDIQYF. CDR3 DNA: TGTGCCAGCAGGGCATGGGGGGTGGACATTCAGTACTTC.

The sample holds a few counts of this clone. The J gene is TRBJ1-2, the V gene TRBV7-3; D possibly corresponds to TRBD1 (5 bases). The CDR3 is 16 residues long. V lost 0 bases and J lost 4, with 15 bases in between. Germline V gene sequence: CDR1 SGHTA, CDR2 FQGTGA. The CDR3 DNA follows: TGTGCCAGCAGCTTAACCCCCGCAGGGCGGGGCTATGGCTACACCTTC. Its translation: CASSLTPAGRGYGYTF.

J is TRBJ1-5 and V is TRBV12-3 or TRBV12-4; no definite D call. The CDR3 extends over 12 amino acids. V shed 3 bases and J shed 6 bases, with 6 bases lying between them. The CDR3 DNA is TGTGCCAGCAGTTTGGGCGTTCAGCCCCAGCATTTT. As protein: CASSLGVQPQHF.